The 17 T cell receptor beta chains reported below all come from one sample, sequenced in a study of blood T cell repertoires in COVID-19. Produced via immunoSEQ multiplex PCR; TCRdb's table is partial and in-frame only. Among about 300,000 clones listed, 85% to 90% were seen once. Sequencing input: PBMCs or T cells enriched from blood (not recorded which). The receptors shown here come from a woman aged 18-29 years who had recovered from COVID-19.

The chain employs TRBV24-1 and TRBJ2-3; D not resolved. Trimming removed 4 bases from V and 3 bases from J, with 7 bases in between. The CDR3 sequence is 13 residues long. Germline CDR1 KGHDR, CDR2 SFDVKD. CDR3 nucleotide sequence: TGTGCCACCAGTGACCCTACTACAGATACGCAGTATTTT. Translation: CATSDPTTDTQYF.

The chain is built from TRBV19 and TRBJ1-4; 7 bases fit TRBD1. Germline-derived CDR1 and CDR2 are LNHDA and SQIVND (reference sequence). The ends lost 5 bases at V and 5 bases at J; junction bases unmatched: 5. The CDR3 totals 14 residues. The CDR3: CASSPQGRNEKLFF. The CDR3 bases are TGTGCCAGTAGTCCACAGGGGAGGAATGAAAAACTGTTTTTT.

The CDR3 sequence is CASRLTLDRITSTDTQYF. As DNA, the CDR3 is TGTGCCAGCAGGCTTACACTGGACAGGATTACTAGCACAGATACGCAGTATTTT. The V call is TRBV28, the J call TRBJ2-3; 7 nucleotides match TRBD1. The germline gives CDR1 MDHEN, CDR2 SYDVKM. This CDR3 contains 18 residues. J gave up 0 bases and V 6 bases, and 15 bases lay outside the gene matches.

This chain links TRBV18 with TRBJ1-1; no clear D gene. Deletions cut 2 bases from V and 8 bases from J, with 12 bases between. Germline V CDR1 and CDR2: KGHSH, LQKENI. The CDR3 is 13 amino acids. The chain's CDR3 is CASSPMEGGEAFF. CDR3 DNA sequence: TGTGCCAGCTCACCAATGGAGGGAGGGGAAGCTTTCTTT.

The chain has TRBV2 and TRBJ2-5; TRBD1 matches at 7 bases. V shed 8 bases and J 2 bases; nucleotides not matched to a gene: 11. This CDR3 contains 15 residues. CDR1 is SNHLY and CDR2 is FYNNEI in the germline V gene. This CDR3 reads CASVSGTDSQETQYF. The CDR3 region has the DNA TGTGCCAGCGTCTCCGGGACAGACTCTCAAGAGACCCAGTACTTC.

The chain uses TRBV5-1 and TRBJ2-7; tentatively, D is TRBD2 (7 bases). Germline lookup yields CDR1 SGHRS and CDR2 YFSETQ. V lost 6 bases and J 5 bases, leaving 21 bases between the germline ends. The CDR3 is 15 residues long. The CDR3 region has the DNA TGCGCCAGCACCAAGGGGGGGGCCCCACCCGACGAGCAGTACTTC. Translated, it gives CASTKGGAPPDEQYF.

The chain carries TRBV9 and TRBJ1-2; D remains ambiguous. CDR3 length equals 14 residues. The germline V gene encodes CDR1 SGDLS and CDR2 YYNGEE. The V gene lost 3 bases and the J gene lost 6 bases, with 15 bases spanning the gap. CDR3 coding DNA: TGTGCCAGCAGCGACGAGGCGACTCCCGATGGCTACACCTTC. Its translation is CASSDEATPDGYTF.

This chain joins TRBV11-2 and TRBJ2-6, with 7 bases fitting TRBD1. J gave up 0 bases and V 2 bases, and 7 bases lay outside the gene matches. The CDR3 runs to 18 residues. The germline CDR1 and CDR2 sequences are SGHAT and FQNNGV. The CDR3 here is CASSLQLTGSSGANVLTF. The CDR3, as DNA: TGTGCCAGCAGCTTACAGCTGACAGGGAGCTCTGGGGCCAACGTCCTGACTTTC.

Details on this clone: The sample has other DNA sequences that encode this CDR3 too. This sequence joins TRBV6-5 and TRBJ1-3; a weak D match, TRBD1 (5 bases). Trimming took 6 bases from V and 4 from J, leaving 13 bases between them. CDR1 and CDR2 (germline): MNHEY, SVGAGI. This CDR3 region has 14 residues. Written as DNA, the CDR3 is TGTGCCAGCAGCGTCACAGGTTCAGGAAACACCATATATTTT. It yields the protein CASSVTGSGNTIYF.

In this sample, this clone turned up once. Other DNA variants within this sample encode the same CDR3. The chain is built from TRBV19 and TRBJ1-1; no clear D. Per the germline V gene, CDR1 is LNHDA and CDR2 is SQIVND (reference sequence). V was shortened by 3 bases and J by 0 bases, with 5 bases between the two germline ends. The CDR3 has 13 amino acids. CDR3 residues: CASSMALNTEAFF. The CDR3 DNA reads TGTGCCAGTAGTATGGCTTTGAACACTGAAGCTTTCTTT.

CDR3 region: CASSQDRGPSGSNQPQHF. In DNA, the CDR3 is TGTGCCAGCAGCCAAGACAGGGGGCCATCCGGGAGCAATCAGCCCCAGCATTTT. This chain uses TRBV3-1 (or the pseudogene TRBV3-2) with TRBJ1-5; TRBD1 agrees at 8 bases. The CDR3 covers 18 residues. CDR1 and CDR2 (germline): LGHDT, YNNKEL (reference sequence). The V and J ends lost 0 bases and 1 base, in that order; junction bases with no gene match: 8.

This clone was picked up one time. Germline is not matched at one junction end, which may reflect a read error. This chain links TRBV6-1 with TRBJ2-3, with D tentatively TRBD1 (5 bases). In germline, CDR1 is MNHNS, CDR2 SASEGT. The CDR3 is 16 amino acids. CDR3: CASSEARVWGTDTQYF. For the CDR3, the DNA is TGTGCCAGCAGCGAAGCCAGGGTTTGGGGCACAGATACGCAGTATTTT.

The chain is built from TRBV27 and TRBJ1-6; the match to TRBD1 covers 8 bases. This CDR3 has 14 amino acids. J was trimmed by 6 bases and V by 6 bases; bases with no gene match: 4. Germline V lookup: CDR1 MNHEY, CDR2 SMNVEV (reference sequence). The CDR3 here is CASRTGGINSPLHF. Written as DNA, the CDR3 is TGTGCCAGCAGAACAGGGGGGATTAATTCACCCCTCCACTTT.

V usage is TRBV5-8 and J usage is TRBJ2-1; 10 bases line up with TRBD2. The germline V gene encodes CDR1 SGHTS and CDR2 YDEGEE. V trimming: 4 bases; J trimming: 7 bases; junction bases outside the gene matches: 8. The CDR3 extends over 15 amino acids. CDR3: CASSLAGDPWNEQFF. CDR3 coding DNA: TGTGCCAGCAGCCTAGCGGGGGACCCCTGGAATGAGCAGTTCTTC.

The V call is TRBV3-1 (or the pseudogene TRBV3-2), the J call TRBJ1-1; D ambiguous. Deletions cut 0 bases from V and 2 bases from J, with 16 bases between. The CDR3 consists of 17 residues. From germline, CDR1 is LGHDT and CDR2 YNNKEL (reference sequence). The DNA of the CDR3 is TGTGCCAGCAGCCAAGAACCCCAGGAGGCATCCAACACTGAAGCTTTCTTT. This codes for CASSQEPQEASNTEAFF.

The V call is TRBV7-2, the J call TRBJ2-4; 8 bases agree with TRBD1. Looked up from germline, CDR1 is SGHTA and CDR2 is FQGNSA. This CDR3 region has 15 residues. The V segment lost 5 bases and the J segment 7 bases; nucleotides outside the gene matches: 10. The CDR3 region has the DNA TGTGCCAGCAGCATATACGATCGACAGGGGAACATTCAGTACTTC. Residues: CASSIYDRQGNIQYF.

This chain connects TRBV5-1 to TRBJ2-7, with 7 bases that match TRBD2. J gave up 0 bases and V 5 bases, and 11 bases lay outside the gene matches. Germline loops: CDR1 SGHRS, CDR2 YFSETQ. The CDR3 has 16 residues. The DNA of the CDR3 is TGCGCCAGCAGGTACGGAGCGGGGCCCCTCTCCTACGAGCAGTACTTC. Its protein is CASRYGAGPLSYEQYF.